The 9 T cell receptor beta chains listed next were all sequenced from one sample in a study of regulatory T cells in long-lasting Graves disease. Time point of the sample: newly diagnosed GD, antithyroid drugs for less than 3 months. RNA extracted from PBMCs served as the sequencing template. iRepertoire HTBI primers and Arm-PCR of CDR3 regions built TCR beta libraries. Via MiXCR, TCRdb re-called the multiplex PCR reads, giving one row per CDR3 protein. Of 620,000 or so distinct CDR3 sequences listed, approximately 15% are singletons. The sample was also reused in another study, on T cells in Graves' hyperthyroidism and ophthalmopathy.

This sample comprised peripheral blood mononuclear cells (PBMCs), obtained at new diagnosis, from a patient treated with antithyroid drugs. Source of these receptors: a woman younger than 45 with Graves disease.

The chain carries TRBV2 and TRBJ1-3; D is unclear. There are 14 residues in the CDR3. V was clipped by 9 bases and J by 0 bases, with 12 bases between them. Per the germline V gene, CDR1 is SNHLY and CDR2 is FYNNEI. The CDR3: CASYTGFSGNTIYF. CDR3 nucleotide sequence: TGTGCCAGTTATACGGGGTTCTCTGGAAACACCATATATTTT.

This chain joins TRBV9 and TRBJ2-2; D may be TRBD1 (6 bases). Between the trimmed V and J ends, which lost 5 bases and 0 bases, there was a span of 11 bases. Germline assignment: CDR1 SGDLS and CDR2 YYNGEE. The CDR3 contains 15 residues. CDR3 residues: CASSVRQANTGELFF. The CDR3 DNA is TGTGCCAGCAGTGTCCGACAGGCGAACACCGGGGAGCTGTTTTTT.

This clonotype was seen at least ten times. The V call is TRBV28, the J call TRBJ1-1, with 7 bases that match TRBD1. CDR1 and CDR2 (germline): MDHEN, SYDVKM. This CDR3 region has 18 residues. Trimming removed 6 bases from V and 7 bases from J; junction bases left unmatched: 23. DNA for the CDR3: TGTGCCAGCAGAGGGTATGGGGGCATAGGGGGCCGCGGGAGTGAAGCTTTCTTT. Its protein is CASRGYGGIGGRGSEAFF.

This clonotype turned up a few times. The CDR3 sequence is CSAILAGTVSGNTIYF. CDR3 sequence (DNA): TGCAGTGCTATACTAGCCGGGACAGTCTCTGGAAACACCATATATTTT. The V gene is TRBV20-1, the J gene TRBJ1-3; 7 bases map to TRBD1. Germline trimming cut 4 bases from V and 0 bases from J; bases unmatched to any gene: 9. This CDR3 spans 16 amino acids. The germline gives CDR1 DFQATT, CDR2 SNEGSKA (reference sequence).

A remark on this clonotype: This sequence may be a read error, since a much larger clone differs from it by one base. This chain connects TRBV7-2 to TRBJ2-1; D is undetermined. This CDR3 comprises 13 residues. V lost 5 bases and J 9 bases, leaving 14 bases between the germline ends. The germline V gene encodes CDR1 SGHTA and CDR2 FQGNSA. The CDR3 sequence: CASSGIPHSEQFF. The CDR3 DNA is TGTGCCAGCAGCGGAATTCCACACAGTGAGCAGTTCTTC.

This clonotype was detected only a few times. V usage is TRBV5-5 and J usage is TRBJ2-5; D unclear. V was pared by 4 bases and J by 5 bases, with 18 bases between. Germline assignment: CDR1 SGHKS and CDR2 YYEKEE (reference sequence). The CDR3 has 15 amino acids. CDR3 amino acids: CASSPFMASVETQYF. The CDR3 bases are TGTGCCAGCAGCCCCTTTATGGCCTCGGTGGAGACCCAGTACTTC.

The rearrangement links TRBV29-1 to TRBJ2-7, with D possibly matching TRBD1 (6 bases). The CDR3 has 12 residues. Germline CDR1 and CDR2: SQVTM and ANQGSEA. Trimming shortened V by 5 bases and J by 5 bases, and 13 bases separated the two germline ends. CDR3 amino acids: CSVTPGENEQYF. The CDR3 region has the DNA TGCAGCGTTACTCCAGGGGAGAACGAGCAGTACTTC.

The chain combines TRBV5-6 with TRBJ2-7; D is unresolved. There are 11 residues in the CDR3. Looked up from germline, CDR1 is SGHDT and CDR2 is YYEEEE. Trimming stripped 2 bases from V and 5 bases from J, with 5 bases between. The CDR3 DNA follows: TGTGCCAGCAGCTTCAGGAACGAGCAGTACTTC. It codes for CASSFRNEQYF. Combining the CDR3 with reference TRBV5-6 and TRBJ2-7 gives the whole variable domain DAGVTQSPTHLIKTRGQQVTLRCSPKSGHDTVSWYQQALGQGPQFIFQYYEEEERQRGNFPDRFSGHQFPNYSSELNVNALLLGDSALYLCASSFRNEQYFGPGTRLTVT.

This clonotype was observed at least ten times. CDR3 sequence (DNA): TGTGCCAGCAGCTCTCGGCGGGAGGGCCGTCCGTACTTC. It translates to CASSSRREGRPYF. This chain joins TRBV7-8 and TRBJ2-7; 9 bases are a match to TRBD2. The V and J ends lost 4 bases and 12 bases, in that order; junction bases with no gene match: 10. This CDR3 comprises 13 residues. CDR1 and CDR2 (germline): SGHVS, FQNEAQ.